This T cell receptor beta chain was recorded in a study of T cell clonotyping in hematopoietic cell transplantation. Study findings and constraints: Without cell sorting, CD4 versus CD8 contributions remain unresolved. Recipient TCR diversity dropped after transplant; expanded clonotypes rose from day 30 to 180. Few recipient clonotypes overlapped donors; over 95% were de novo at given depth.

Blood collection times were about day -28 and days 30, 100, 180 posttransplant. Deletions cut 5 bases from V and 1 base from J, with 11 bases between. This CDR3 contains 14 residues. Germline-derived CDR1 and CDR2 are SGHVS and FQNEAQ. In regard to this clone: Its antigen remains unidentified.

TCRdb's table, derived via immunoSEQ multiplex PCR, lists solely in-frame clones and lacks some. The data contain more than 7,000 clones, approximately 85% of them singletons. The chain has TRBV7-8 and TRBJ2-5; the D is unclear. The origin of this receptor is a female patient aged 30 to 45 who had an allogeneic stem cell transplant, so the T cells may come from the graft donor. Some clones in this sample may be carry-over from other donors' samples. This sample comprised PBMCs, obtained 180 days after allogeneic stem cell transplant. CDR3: CASSPMATQETQYF. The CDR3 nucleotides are TGTGCCAGCAGCCCAATGGCTACCCAAGAGACCCAGTACTTC.